This record covers a single T cell receptor beta chain. This clonotype has just a few counts. The specificity of this receptor is unknown. No base qualities exist here, and no much larger clone lies one base off it. RNA was extracted with the RNeasy kit and about 0.45 to 1 ug was reverse transcribed using random hexamers. TCR beta CDR3 regions were amplified with the immunoSEQ multiplex PCR assay covering 54 Vbeta and 13 Jbeta segments. PCR amplification bias was corrected by using a synthetic template baseline for primer optimization and computational correction. As for how the authors treated the data: Only productive sequences were kept, with reads annotated to V, D and J genes according to IMGT and analyzed in immunoSEQ Analyzer. To calculate clonality, Shannon entropy was normalized by log2 of the number of productive unique sequences and then subtracted from one. For each patient and control, public and private clones were evaluated within the 100 most prevalent clones. Clones were defined as Susac-specific when absent from the healthy and MS cohorts, from fewer than 1,200 published viral clones and from other ImmuneACCESS disease sequences. TCRdb reran the public reads through fastp at Q25 and MiXCR, keeping productive beta chains. Every entry covers one CDR3 protein and lists the most common genes and DNA from its rows. In this record, the V and J calls reflect TCRdb's handling and not the investigators' own analysis. The sample profile shows roughly 200,000 distinct CDR3 sequences; roughly nine tenths of them were found once. 0.085% to 0.09% of the sample rests with the top ten.

High-throughput TCR beta sequencing profiled peripheral blood CD8+ and CD4+ T cells from healthy donors, Susac syndrome patients and multiple sclerosis patients. Susac syndrome patients met recently defined diagnostic criteria for definite or probable disease. Bulk CD8+ and CD4+ T cells were purified by magnetic negative isolation, while CD8+ TEMRA cells were enriched using FACS. Blood was collected in EDTA tubes and processed within 24 hours, with PBMCs isolated through density gradient centrifugation. PBMCs intended for TCR sequencing were cryopreserved in liquid nitrogen and thawed later in a water bath at 37 degrees C. The sorted or isolated CD4+, CD8+ and CD8+ TEMRA cells reached a purity of at least 90%. The CDR1 and CDR2 encoded by the germline V gene are SGHRS and YFSETQ. The CDR3 measures 15 amino acids from cysteine to phenylalanine. Of all the DNA, just the CDR3 is kept, 45 bases in frame from base 1. Trimming takes 6 bases off V and 4 bases off J; junction bases not matched to a gene: 7.

The data belong to a study of CD8 T cells in Susac syndrome (dated by TCRdb to about 2019). Study-level background: Of the Susac syndrome patients who were sequenced, about eight were in clinical remission while six had clinically active disease. Repertoire sequencing was used to test whether CD8+ T cell activation and differentiation in Susac syndrome was antigen driven. At the time of blood withdrawal, Susac syndrome patients were either therapy-naive, taking corticosteroids (with some also receiving IVIg), or on IVIg alone. Study-wide findings and limitations: In the CD4+ T cell repertoire of Susac syndrome patients, clonal expansion was not detected. The number of individuals in the TCR sequencing and HLA analysis was recognized as being relatively small.

The clonotype was recovered from a human donor with Susac syndrome. The sample comprised CD4+ T cells from PBMCs. The V gene is TRBV5-1 and the J gene is TRBJ2-1; TRBD2 agrees with 10 junctional bases. The CDR3 loop reads CASTLGLAEYNEQFF. Here is the DNA: TGCGCCAGCACACTAGGACTAGCGGAATACAATGAGCAGTTCTTC. Reference TRBV5-1 and TRBJ2-1 genes cover what lies past the CDR3, so the full variable domain is KAGVTQTPRYLIKTRGQQVTLSCSPISGHRSVSWYQQTPGQGLQFLFEYFSETQRNKGNFPGRFSGRQFSNSRSEMNVSTLELGDSALYLCASTLGLAEYNEQFFGPGTRLTVL.